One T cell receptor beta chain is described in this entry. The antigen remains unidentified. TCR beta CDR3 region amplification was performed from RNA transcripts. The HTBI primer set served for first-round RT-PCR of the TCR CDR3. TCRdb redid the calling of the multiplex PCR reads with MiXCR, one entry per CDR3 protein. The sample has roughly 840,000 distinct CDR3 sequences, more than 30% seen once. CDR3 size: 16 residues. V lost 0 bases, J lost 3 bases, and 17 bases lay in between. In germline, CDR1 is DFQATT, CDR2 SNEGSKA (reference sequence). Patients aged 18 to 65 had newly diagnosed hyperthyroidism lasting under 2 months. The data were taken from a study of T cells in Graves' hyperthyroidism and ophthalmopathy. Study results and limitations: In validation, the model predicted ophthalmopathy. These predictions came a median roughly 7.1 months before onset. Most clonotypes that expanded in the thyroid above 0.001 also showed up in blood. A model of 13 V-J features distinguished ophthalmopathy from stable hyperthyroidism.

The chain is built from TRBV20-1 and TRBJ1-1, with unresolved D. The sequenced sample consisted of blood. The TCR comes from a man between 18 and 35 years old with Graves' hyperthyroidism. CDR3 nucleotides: TGCAGTGCTAGAGATGGTCGGGGAGGGAGTGACACTGAAGCTTTCTTT. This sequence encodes CSARDGRGGSDTEAFF.